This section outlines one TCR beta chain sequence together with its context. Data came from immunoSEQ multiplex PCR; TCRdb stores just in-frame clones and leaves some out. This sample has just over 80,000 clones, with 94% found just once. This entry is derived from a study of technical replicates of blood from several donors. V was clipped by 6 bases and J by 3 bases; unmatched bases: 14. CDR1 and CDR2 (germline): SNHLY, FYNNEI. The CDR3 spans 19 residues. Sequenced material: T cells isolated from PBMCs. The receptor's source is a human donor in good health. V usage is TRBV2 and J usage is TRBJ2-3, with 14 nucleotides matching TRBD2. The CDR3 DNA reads TGTGCCAGCAGGGAAATGGGACTAGCGGGAGCGTCGCGGACAGATACGCAGTATTTT. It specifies CASREMGLAGASRTDTQYF.